This T cell receptor beta chain was sequenced for a study of identifying expanded T cells in peripheral blood. The junction had 8 bases not matched to a gene; V was cut back by 2 bases and J by 7 bases. The length of the CDR3 is 15 residues. The germline gives CDR1 MDHEN, CDR2 SYDVKM. TCRdb keeps only in-frame clones here, not all; method: immunoSEQ multiplex PCR. The data contain tens of thousands of clones, approximately 85% of them singletons. Material for sequencing was blood. The chain couples TRBV28 to TRBJ1-5, with 7 bases that match TRBD1. This receptor was taken from a person aged 18 to 75 in good health. The CDR3 DNA reads TGTGCCAGCAGTTTACCCCAGGGGGTTAGCCAGCCCCAGCATTTT. Residues: CASSLPQGVSQPQHF.